This is a list of T cell receptor beta chains from one sample in a study of T cell responses to AZD1222 COVID-19 vaccine. Repertoires were generated with immunoSEQ multiplex PCR, while TCRdb's copy carries only in-frame clones and drops some. The sample yields 95,000 to 150,000 clones, approximately 89% seen once. The specimen comprised peripheral blood, sampled on day 0 of AZD1222 vaccination. Every receptor here comes from an adult in good health. CDR3s include the opening cysteine and the closing phenylalanine or tryptophan. The D gene is left open where the match is weak. Size is omitted from some rows. Given values are once, few, many or a class for expanded clones.

v_gene: TRBV15
d_gene: NA
abundance: once
j_gene: TRBJ1-2
CDR3aa: CATSSRTNYGYTF
CDR3nt: TGTGCCACCAGCAGTCGGACTAACTATGGCTACACCTTC

v_gene: TRBV11-2
d_gene: NA
abundance: NA
j_gene: TRBJ2-1
CDR3aa: CASKDSRYEQFF
CDR3nt: TGTGCCAGTAAGGACAGCCGCTATGAGCAGTTCTTC

v_gene: TRBV7-2
d_gene: NA
abundance: NA
j_gene: TRBJ1-2
CDR3aa: CASSLARTDLYGYTF
CDR3nt: TGTGCCAGCAGCTTAGCACGGACAGACTTATATGGCTACACCTTC

v_gene: TRBV29-1
d_gene: NA
abundance: few
j_gene: TRBJ1-5
CDR3aa: CSVVGDINQPQHF
CDR3nt: TGCAGCGTTGTGGGGGATATCAATCAGCCCCAGCATTTT

v_gene: TRBV7-9
d_gene: NA
abundance: NA
j_gene: TRBJ1-2
CDR3aa: CASSLALGNNYGYTF
CDR3nt: TGTGCCAGCAGCTTAGCGCTGGGCAATAACTATGGCTACACCTTC

v_gene: TRBV18
d_gene: TRBD1
abundance: once
j_gene: TRBJ1-1
CDR3aa: CASSPPGQGNTEAFF
CDR3nt: TGTGCCAGCTCACCACCGGGACAGGGGAACACTGAAGCTTTCTTT

v_gene: TRBV6-1
d_gene: TRBD1
abundance: NA
j_gene: TRBJ1-1
CDR3aa: CASSDDRADTEAFF
CDR3nt: TGTGCCAGCAGTGATGACAGGGCTGACACTGAAGCTTTCTTT

v_gene: TRBV6-6
d_gene: NA
abundance: NA
j_gene: TRBJ1-4
CDR3aa: CASTSFDEKLFF
CDR3nt: TGTGCCAGCACCTCCTTCGATGAAAAACTGTTTTTT

v_gene: TRBV6-5
d_gene: NA
abundance: NA
j_gene: TRBJ2-2
CDR3aa: CASTGGENTGELFF
CDR3nt: TGTGCCAGCACCGGGGGAGAGAACACCGGGGAGCTGTTTTTT

v_gene: TRBV29-1
d_gene: TRBD1
abundance: NA
j_gene: TRBJ2-7
CDR3aa: CSVGHGQGPYEQYF
CDR3nt: TGCAGCGTTGGGCATGGACAGGGGCCGTACGAGCAGTACTTC